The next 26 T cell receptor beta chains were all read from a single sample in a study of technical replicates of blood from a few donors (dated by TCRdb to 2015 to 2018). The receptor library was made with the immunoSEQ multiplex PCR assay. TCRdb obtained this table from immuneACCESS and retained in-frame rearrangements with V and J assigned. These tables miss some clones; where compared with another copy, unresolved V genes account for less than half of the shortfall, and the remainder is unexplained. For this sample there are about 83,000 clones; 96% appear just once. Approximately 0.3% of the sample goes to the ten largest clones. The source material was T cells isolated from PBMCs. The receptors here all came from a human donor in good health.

CDR3 amino acids: CSVETLGNDEQYF. The CDR3 DNA follows: TGCAGCGTTGAAACACTAGGTAACGACGAGCAGTACTTC. This sequence joins TRBV29-1 and TRBJ2-7; tentative D call: TRBD2 (5 bases). Trimming took off 2 bases at V and 5 bases at J, with 13 bases between the two ends. The germline CDR1 and CDR2 sequences are SQVTM and ANQGSEA. The CDR3 extends over 13 amino acids.

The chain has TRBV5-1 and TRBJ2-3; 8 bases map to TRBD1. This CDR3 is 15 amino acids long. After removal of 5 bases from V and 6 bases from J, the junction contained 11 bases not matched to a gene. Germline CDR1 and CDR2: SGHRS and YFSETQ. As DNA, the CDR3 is TGCGCCAGCAGTGTTGAGACAGGGGTCTTTGATACGCAGTATTTT. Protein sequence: CASSVETGVFDTQYF.

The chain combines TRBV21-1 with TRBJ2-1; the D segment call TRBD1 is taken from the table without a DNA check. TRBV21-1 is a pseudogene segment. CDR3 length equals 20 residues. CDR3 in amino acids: CASSDARWDRGFSAYNEQFF. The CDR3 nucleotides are TGTGCCAGCAGCGATGCGAGATGGGACAGGGGGTTTTCTGCCTACAATGAGCAGTTCTTC.

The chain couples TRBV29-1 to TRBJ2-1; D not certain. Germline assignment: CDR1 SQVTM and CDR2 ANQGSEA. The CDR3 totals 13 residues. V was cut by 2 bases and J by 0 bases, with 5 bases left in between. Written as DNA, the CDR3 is TGCAGCGTTGAAACGAGCTCCTACAATGAGCAGTTCTTC. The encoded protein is CSVETSSYNEQFF.

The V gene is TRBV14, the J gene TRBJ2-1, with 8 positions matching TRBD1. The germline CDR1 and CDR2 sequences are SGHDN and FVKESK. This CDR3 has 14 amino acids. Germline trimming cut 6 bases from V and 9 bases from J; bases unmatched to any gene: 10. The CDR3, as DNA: TGTGCCAGCAGTCGCTCCACAGGGGGGAGTGAGCAGTTCTTC. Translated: CASSRSTGGSEQFF.

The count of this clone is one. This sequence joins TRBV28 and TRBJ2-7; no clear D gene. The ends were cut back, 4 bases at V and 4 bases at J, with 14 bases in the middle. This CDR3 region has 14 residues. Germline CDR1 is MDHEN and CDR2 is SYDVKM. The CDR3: CASSSLTWPYEQYF. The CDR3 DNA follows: TGTGCCAGCAGTTCATTGACATGGCCTTACGAGCAGTACTTC. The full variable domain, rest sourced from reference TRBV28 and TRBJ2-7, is DVKVTQSSRYLVKRTGEKVFLECVQDMDHENMFWYRQDPGLGLRLIYFSYDVKMKEKGDIPEGYSVSREKKERFSLILESASTNQTSMYLCASSSLTWPYEQYFGPGTRLTVT.

DNA for the CDR3: TGTGCCAGCTCAGGGGGCCATGATGGCTACACCTTC. Translated, it gives CASSGGHDGYTF. The gene calls are TRBV27 and TRBJ1-2; 8 nucleotides line up with TRBD1. V was clipped by 8 bases and J by 6 bases; unmatched bases: 5. CDR1 and CDR2 from the germline V gene are MNHEY and SMNVEV (reference sequence). CDR3 length equals 12 residues.

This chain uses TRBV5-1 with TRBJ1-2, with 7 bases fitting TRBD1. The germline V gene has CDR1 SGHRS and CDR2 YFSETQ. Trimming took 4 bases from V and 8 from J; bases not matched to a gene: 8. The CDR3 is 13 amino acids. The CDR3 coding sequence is TGCGCCAGCAGCGAGACAGGGACAGCCGGCTACACCTTC. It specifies CASSETGTAGYTF.

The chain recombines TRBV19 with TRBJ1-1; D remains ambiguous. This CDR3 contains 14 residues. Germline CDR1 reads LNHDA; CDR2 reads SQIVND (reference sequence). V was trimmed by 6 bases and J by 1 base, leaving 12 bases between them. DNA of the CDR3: TGTGCCAGTAGCTTCGGGGAGGGGAACACTGAAGCTTTCTTT. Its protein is CASSFGEGNTEAFF.

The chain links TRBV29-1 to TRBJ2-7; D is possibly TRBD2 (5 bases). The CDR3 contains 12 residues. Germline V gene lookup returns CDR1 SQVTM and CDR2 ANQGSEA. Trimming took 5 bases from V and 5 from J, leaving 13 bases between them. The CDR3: CSVSAASHEQYF. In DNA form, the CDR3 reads TGCAGCGTTTCGGCCGCTAGCCACGAGCAGTACTTC.

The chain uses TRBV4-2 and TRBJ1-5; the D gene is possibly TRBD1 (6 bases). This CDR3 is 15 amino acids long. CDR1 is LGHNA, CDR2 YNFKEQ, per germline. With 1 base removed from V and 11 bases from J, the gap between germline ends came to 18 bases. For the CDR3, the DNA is TGTGCCAGCAGCCAAGGGGACATGGGGGATATGGCCCAGCATTTT. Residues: CASSQGDMGDMAQHF.

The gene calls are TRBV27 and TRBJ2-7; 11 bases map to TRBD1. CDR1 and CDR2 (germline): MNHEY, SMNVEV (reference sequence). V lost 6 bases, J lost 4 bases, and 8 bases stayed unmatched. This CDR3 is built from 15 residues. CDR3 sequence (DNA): TGTGCCAGCAGATACTCTCGGGACAGGGGGTACGAGCAGTACTTC. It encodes CASRYSRDRGYEQYF.

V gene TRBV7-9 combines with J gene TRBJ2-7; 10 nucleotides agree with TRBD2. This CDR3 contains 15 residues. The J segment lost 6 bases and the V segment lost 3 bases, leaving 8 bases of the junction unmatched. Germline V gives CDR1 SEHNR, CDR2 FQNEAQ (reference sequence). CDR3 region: CASSFPSGSFGEQYF. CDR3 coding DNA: TGTGCCAGCAGCTTCCCTAGCGGGAGTTTCGGCGAGCAGTACTTC.

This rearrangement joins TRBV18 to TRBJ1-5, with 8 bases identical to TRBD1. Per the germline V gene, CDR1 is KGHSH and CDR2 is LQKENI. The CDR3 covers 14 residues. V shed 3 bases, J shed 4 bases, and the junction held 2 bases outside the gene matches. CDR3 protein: CASSPTGGNQPQHF. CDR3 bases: TGTGCCAGCTCACCTACAGGGGGGAATCAGCCCCAGCATTTT. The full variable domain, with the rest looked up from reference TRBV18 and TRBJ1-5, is NAGVMQNPRHLVRRRGQEARLRCSPMKGHSHVYWYRQLPEEGLKFMVYLQKENIIDESGMPKERFSAEFPKEGPSILRIQQVVRGDSAAYFCASSPTGGNQPQHFGDGTRLSIL.

The CDR3 region is CAWSVRGGYGNTIYF. The CDR3 bases are TGTGCCTGGAGTGTACGGGGAGGCTACGGAAACACCATATATTTT. The rearrangement uses TRBV30 and TRBJ1-3; D uncertain. CDR3 length: 15 amino acids. Between the trimmed V and J ends, which lost 0 bases and 4 bases, there was a span of 13 bases. From germline, CDR1 is GTSNPN and CDR2 SVGIG (reference sequence). The entire variable domain, with the rest obtained from reference TRBV30 and TRBJ1-3, is as follows: SQTIHQWPATLVQPVGSPLSLECTVEGTSNPNLYWYRQAAGRGLQLLFYSVGIGQISSEVPQNLSASRPQDRQFILSSKKLLLSDSGFYLCAWSVRGGYGNTIYFGEGSWLTVV.

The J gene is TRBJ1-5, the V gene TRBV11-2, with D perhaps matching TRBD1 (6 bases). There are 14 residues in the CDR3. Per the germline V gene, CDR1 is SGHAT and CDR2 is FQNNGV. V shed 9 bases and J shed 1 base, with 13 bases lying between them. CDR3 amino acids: CARTRGKSNQPQHF. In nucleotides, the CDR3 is TGTGCCAGAACAAGGGGGAAGAGCAATCAGCCCCAGCATTTT.

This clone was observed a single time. CDR3 nucleotide sequence: TGTGCCAGCACCCGGACTAGCGGCTACAATGAGCAGTTCTTC. Residues: CASTRTSGYNEQFF. The chain uses TRBV6-6 and TRBJ2-1; 10 positions agree with TRBD2. Per germline, CDR1 MNHNY and CDR2 SVGAGI (reference sequence). The CDR3 spans 14 residues. After removal of 7 bases from V and 3 bases from J, the junction contained 3 bases not matched to a gene.

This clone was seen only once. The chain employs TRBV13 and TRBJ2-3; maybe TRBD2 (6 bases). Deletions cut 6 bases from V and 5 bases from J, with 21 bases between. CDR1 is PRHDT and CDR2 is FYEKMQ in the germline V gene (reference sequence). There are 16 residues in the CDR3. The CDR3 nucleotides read TGTGCCAGCAGACCCCTCGGAGACTCGGGGGTAGATACGCAGTATTTT. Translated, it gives CASRPLGDSGVDTQYF. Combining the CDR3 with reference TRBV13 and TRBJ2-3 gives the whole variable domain AAGVIQSPRHLIKEKRETATLKCYPIPRHDTVYWYQQGPGQDPQFLISFYEKMQSDKGSIPDRFSAQQFSDYHSELNMSSLELGDSALYFCASRPLGDSGVDTQYFGPGTRLTVL.

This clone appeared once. The CDR3 DNA reads as TGTGCCAGCAGATATGAAGCGGGAGCGGGCACAGATACGCAGTATTTT. Its protein product is CASRYEAGAGTDTQYF. The genes are TRBV11-2 and TRBJ2-3; 8 nucleotides align to TRBD2. The CDR3 is 16 residues long. Germline CDR1 SGHAT, CDR2 FQNNGV. Losses at the gene ends were 6 bases for V and 1 base for J; bases not matched to a gene: 9. The complete variable domain, with remaining parts taken from reference TRBV11-2 and TRBJ2-3, reads EAGVAQSPRYKIIEKRQSVAFWCNPISGHATLYWYQQILGQGPKLLIQFQNNGVVDDSQLPKDRFSAERLKGVDSTLKIQPAKLEDSAVYLCASRYEAGAGTDTQYFGPGTRLTVL.

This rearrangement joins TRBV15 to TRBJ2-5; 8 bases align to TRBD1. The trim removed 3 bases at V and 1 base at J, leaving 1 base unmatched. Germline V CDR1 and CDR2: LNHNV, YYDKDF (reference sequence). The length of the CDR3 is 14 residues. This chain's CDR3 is CATSRDRVQETQYF. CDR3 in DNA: TGTGCCACCAGCAGGGACAGGGTCCAAGAGACCCAGTACTTC.

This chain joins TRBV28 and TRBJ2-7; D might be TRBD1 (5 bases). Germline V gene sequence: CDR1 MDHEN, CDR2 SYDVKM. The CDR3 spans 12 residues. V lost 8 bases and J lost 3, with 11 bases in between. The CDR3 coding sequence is TGTGCCAGCTCTAAGACAGTCTACGAGCAGTACTTC. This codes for CASSKTVYEQYF.

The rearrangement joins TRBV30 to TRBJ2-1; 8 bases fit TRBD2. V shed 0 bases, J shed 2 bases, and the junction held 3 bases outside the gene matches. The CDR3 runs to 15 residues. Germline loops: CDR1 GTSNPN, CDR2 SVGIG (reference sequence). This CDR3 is CAWSVQLAAYNEQFF. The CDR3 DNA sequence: TGTGCCTGGAGTGTACAACTAGCGGCCTACAATGAGCAGTTCTTC.

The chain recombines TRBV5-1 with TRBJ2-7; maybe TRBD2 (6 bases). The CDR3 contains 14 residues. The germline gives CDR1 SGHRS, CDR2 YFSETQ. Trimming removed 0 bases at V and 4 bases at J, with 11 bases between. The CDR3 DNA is TGCGCCAGCAGCTTGGACGGGAGTGGTTACGAGCAGTACTTC. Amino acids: CASSLDGSGYEQYF. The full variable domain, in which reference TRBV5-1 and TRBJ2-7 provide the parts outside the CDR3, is KAGVTQTPRYLIKTRGQQVTLSCSPISGHRSVSWYQQTPGQGLQFLFEYFSETQRNKGNFPGRFSGRQFSNSRSEMNVSTLELGDSALYLCASSLDGSGYEQYFGPGTRLTVT.

The CDR3 DNA follows: TGTGCCAGCTCGGGACTAGCAACATCCGGGGAGCTGTTTTTT. Its protein product is CASSGLATSGELFF. The genes are TRBV7-9 and TRBJ2-2, with 9 bases lining up with TRBD2. V lost 8 bases and J lost 6; bases outside the gene matches: 7. Germline values: CDR1 SEHNR, CDR2 FQNEAQ (reference sequence). This CDR3 region has 14 residues.

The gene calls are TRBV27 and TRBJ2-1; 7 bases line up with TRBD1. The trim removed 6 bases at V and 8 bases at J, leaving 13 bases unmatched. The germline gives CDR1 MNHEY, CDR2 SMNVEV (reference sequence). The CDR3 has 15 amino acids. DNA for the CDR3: TGTGCCAGCAGCGGACAAGACAGGGTTTGGGATGAGCAGTTCTTC. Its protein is CASSGQDRVWDEQFF.

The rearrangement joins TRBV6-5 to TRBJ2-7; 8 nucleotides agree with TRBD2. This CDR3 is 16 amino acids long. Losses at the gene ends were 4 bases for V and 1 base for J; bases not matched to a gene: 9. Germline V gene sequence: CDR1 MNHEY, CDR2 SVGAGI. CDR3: CASSSPSSGGSYEQYF. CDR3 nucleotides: TGTGCCAGCAGTTCCCCCTCAAGCGGGGGTTCCTACGAGCAGTACTTC.